A single sample gave rise to the 25 T cell receptor beta chains below, sequenced in a study of neoadjuvant anti-PD-1 for oral cavity cancer. Time point denoted: after neoadjuvant nivolumab, at surgical resection. Assay: immunoSEQ multiplex PCR; the TCRdb copy retains only in-frame clones and omits some. The data contain about 68,000 clones, about 88% of them singletons. The sequenced sample was PBMCs, obtained after nivolumab (anti-PD-1) treatment. The receptors were gathered from a person aged 35-79 years with oral cavity squamous cell carcinoma.

V gene TRBV15 combines with J gene TRBJ2-7, with 9 bases aligning to TRBD1. Germline lookup yields CDR1 LNHNV and CDR2 YYDKDF (reference sequence). J was trimmed by 4 bases and V by 5 bases; bases with no gene match: 12. The CDR3 covers 16 residues. The CDR3 nucleotides read TGTGCCACCAGCCGAAGACCGGGACAGGGAGTTTACGAGCAGTACTTC. Its protein product is CATSRRPGQGVYEQYF.

The chain is built from TRBV2 and TRBJ2-7, with 8 bases aligning to TRBD1. CDR3 length: 13 residues. Trimming took 5 bases from V and 3 from J; bases not matched to a gene: 3. Germline CDR1 reads SNHLY; CDR2 reads FYNNEI. This chain's CDR3 is CASSLGQDYEQYF. In DNA, the CDR3 is TGTGCCAGCAGTTTGGGACAGGACTACGAGCAGTACTTC. Combining the CDR3 with reference TRBV2 and TRBJ2-7 gives the whole variable domain EPEVTQTPSHQVTQMGQEVILRCVPISNHLYFYWYRQILGQKVEFLVSFYNNEISEKSEIFDDQFSVERPDGSNFTLKIRSTKLEDSAMYFCASSLGQDYEQYFGPGTRLTVT.

The rearrangement uses TRBV30 and TRBJ1-5; D remains unclear. Looked up from germline, CDR1 is GTSNPN and CDR2 is SVGIG (reference sequence). Trimming pared 0 bases from V and 0 bases from J, leaving 15 bases between. This CDR3 spans 17 amino acids. In DNA form, the CDR3 reads TGTGCCTGGAGTGTATTTGGGCAGACTTATAGCAATCAGCCCCAGCATTTT. It is translated as CAWSVFGQTYSNQPQHF. Together with reference TRBV30 and TRBJ1-5, the CDR3 gives the full variable domain: SQTIHQWPATLVQPVGSPLSLECTVEGTSNPNLYWYRQAAGRGLQLLFYSVGIGQISSEVPQNLSASRPQDRQFILSSKKLLLSDSGFYLCAWSVFGQTYSNQPQHFGDGTRLSIL.

The chain carries TRBV7-6 and TRBJ1-4; D uncertain. There are 16 residues in the CDR3. Trimming pared 5 bases from V and 0 bases from J, leaving 13 bases between. Germline V gene data show CDR1 as SGHVS and CDR2 as FNYEAQ. CDR3: CASSPVGPATNEKLFF. CDR3 nucleotide sequence: TGTGCCAGCAGCCCGGTAGGCCCTGCAACTAATGAAAAACTGTTTTTT.

This clone is deemed large. At one end the junction does not follow the germline gene, possibly because of a read error. The chain combines TRBV7-6 with TRBJ1-1, with no clear D. There are 15 residues in the CDR3. Germline V lookup: CDR1 SGHVS, CDR2 FNYEAQ. Here the CDR3 reads CASRLEPSGNTEAFF. For the CDR3, the DNA is TGTGCCAGCAGGTTAGAGCCCAGTGGGAACACTGAAGCTTTCTTT.

This chain uses TRBV19 with TRBJ1-1, with TRBD1 matching over 9 bases. Germline V gene sequence: CDR1 LNHDA, CDR2 SQIVND (reference sequence). The CDR3 length is 14 residues. After removal of 6 bases from V and 4 bases from J, the junction contained 6 bases not matched to a gene. In DNA form, the CDR3 reads TGTGCCAGTAGCCCACAGGGGGCGCCCACTGAAGCTTTCTTT. Amino acids: CASSPQGAPTEAFF. The complete variable domain, with remaining parts taken from reference TRBV19 and TRBJ1-1, reads DGGITQSPKYLFRKEGQNVTLSCEQNLNHDAMYWYRQDPGQGLRLIYYSQIVNDFQKGDIAEGYSVSREKKESFPLTVTSAQKNPTAFYLCASSPQGAPTEAFFGQGTRLTVV.

The chain has TRBV28 and TRBJ2-7; D is ambiguous. Germline V gives CDR1 MDHEN, CDR2 SYDVKM. The germline V and J ends were trimmed by 3 bases and 2 bases, with 8 bases remaining between them. This CDR3 contains 13 residues. The CDR3 sequence is CASSFQAPYEQYF. The CDR3 DNA follows: TGTGCCAGCAGTTTTCAGGCCCCCTACGAGCAGTACTTC.

The J gene is TRBJ2-5, the V gene TRBV5-4; 7 bases map to TRBD1. The CDR3 spans 14 residues. With 1 base clipped from V and 4 bases from J, the junction kept 4 bases outside the gene matches. Per the germline V gene, CDR1 is SGHNT and CDR2 is YYREEE (reference sequence). For the CDR3, the DNA is TGTGCCAGCAGCTTGAAGGCAGGGGGAGAGACCCAGTACTTC. Translated, it gives CASSLKAGGETQYF.

This chain connects TRBV2 to TRBJ2-5; a possible D gene is TRBD2 (6 bases). Germline CDR1 SNHLY, CDR2 FYNNEI. Trimming removed 8 bases at V and 5 bases at J, with 9 bases between. This CDR3 has 11 amino acids. The CDR3 spells CASLAGETQYF. DNA for the CDR3: TGTGCCAGCCTGGCGGGGGAGACCCAGTACTTC.

The CDR3 loop is CASRRAVNQPQHF. The CDR3, as DNA: TGTGCCAGCAGGCGGGCCGTTAATCAGCCCCAGCATTTT. The genes are TRBV7-8 and TRBJ1-5; D unclear. The length of the CDR3 is 13 residues. Trimming removed 6 bases from V and 4 bases from J, with 10 bases in between. Germline lookup yields CDR1 SGHVS and CDR2 FQNEAQ.

This sequence joins TRBV5-1 and TRBJ2-3; 8 positions agree with TRBD1. Germline V gene lookup returns CDR1 SGHRS and CDR2 YFSETQ. The junction had 4 bases not matched to a gene; V was cut back by 1 base and J by 3 bases. The CDR3 loop spans 15 amino acids. CDR3 sequence reads: CASSLRTGLTDTQYF. The CDR3, as DNA: TGCGCCAGCAGCTTGCGGACAGGGTTAACAGATACGCAGTATTTT.

The V call is TRBV10-1, the J call TRBJ1-1; perhaps TRBD1 as D (6 bases). Germline V gives CDR1 WNHNN, CDR2 SYGVQD (reference sequence). Trimming removed 8 bases from V and 0 bases from J, with 19 bases in between. The CDR3 sequence is 16 residues long. CDR3 DNA sequence: TGCGCCAGCGGTTTCCCGGGGGCGCGGATGAACACTGAAGCTTTCTTT. It is translated as CASGFPGARMNTEAFF.

The chain links TRBV11-2 to TRBJ1-4; D is possibly TRBD1 (5 bases). Germline CDR1 is SGHAT and CDR2 is FQNNGV. V was shortened by 5 bases and J by 0 bases, with 10 bases between the two germline ends. The CDR3 loop spans 15 amino acids. The CDR3 region is CASSPGQATNEKLFF. Written as DNA, the CDR3 is TGTGCCAGCAGCCCAGGACAAGCAACTAATGAAAAACTGTTTTTT.

This chain uses TRBV20-1 with TRBJ2-1, with a possible D match to TRBD2 (6 bases). This CDR3 contains 11 residues. Trimming removed 7 bases from V and 9 bases from J, with 13 bases in between. The V gene's germline CDR1 is DFQATT and CDR2 SNEGSKA (reference sequence). The CDR3 loop reads CSGLGGGEQFF. The CDR3 DNA sequence: TGCAGTGGTTTGGGGGGTGGTGAGCAGTTCTTC.

The chain joins TRBV10-3 to TRBJ1-2; 7 nucleotides line up with TRBD1. The CDR3 consists of 14 residues. The germline CDR1 and CDR2 sequences are ENHRY and SYGVKD. Trimming cost V 4 bases and J 5 bases; bases outside gene matches: 7. DNA for the CDR3: TGTGCCATCAGTGCACCGGGACAGCAGTATGGCTACACCTTC. This gives the protein CAISAPGQQYGYTF.

This chain uses TRBV4-2 with TRBJ2-7, with D uncertain. The CDR3 covers 11 residues. Germline CDR1 is LGHNA and CDR2 is YNFKEQ. V gave up 5 bases and J gave up 4 bases, with 6 bases separating them. CDR3 region: CASSNLYEQYF. DNA for the CDR3: TGTGCCAGCAGCAACCTTTACGAGCAGTACTTC.

This chain uses TRBV28 with TRBJ2-7; TRBD1 matches 7 bases. Germline loops: CDR1 MDHEN, CDR2 SYDVKM. CDR3 length equals 13 residues. Trimming at V came to 6 bases and at J to 5 bases, leaving 7 bases not matched to a gene. CDR3 region: CASRPGTVNEQYF. The CDR3 coding sequence is TGTGCCAGCAGACCCGGGACAGTCAACGAGCAGTACTTC.

The chain employs TRBV25-1 and TRBJ2-3, with 9 bases fitting TRBD1. The trim removed 3 bases at V and 8 bases at J, leaving 9 bases unmatched. Germline V lookup: CDR1 MGHDK, CDR2 SYGVNS. There are 15 residues in the CDR3. The CDR3 DNA follows: TGTGCCAGCAGTGACTCTGGACAGGGGCTGGGTACGCAGTATTTT. Amino acids: CASSDSGQGLGTQYF. The variable domain in full, completed from reference TRBV25-1 and TRBJ2-3, reads EADIYQTPRYLVIGTGKKITLECSQTMGHDKMYWYQQDPGMELHLIHYSYGVNSTEKGDLSSESTVSRIRTEHFPLTLESARPSHTSQYLCASSDSGQGLGTQYFGPGTRLTVL.

The table lists this clone with a few counts. V is TRBV7-8 and J is TRBJ2-2; the D gene is possibly TRBD1 (5 bases). This CDR3 region has 16 residues. CDR1 and CDR2 from the germline V gene are SGHVS and FQNEAQ. Trimming shortened V by 8 bases and J by 0 bases, and 16 bases separated the two germline ends. CDR3 loop: CASAQGVGPNTGELFF. The CDR3 DNA follows: TGTGCCAGCGCACAAGGGGTGGGCCCGAACACCGGGGAGCTGTTTTTT.

The chain carries TRBV29-1 and TRBJ2-1; 8 positions agree with TRBD2. Germline CDR1 is SQVTM and CDR2 is ANQGSEA. V lost 4 bases to trimming and J lost 4 bases; unmatched junction nucleotides: 3. This CDR3 has 13 amino acids. The CDR3 here is CSVGGTRYNEQFF. CDR3 nucleotide sequence: TGCAGCGTTGGCGGGACTAGGTACAATGAGCAGTTCTTC.

This clone was observed at least ten times. This CDR3 reads CASSLGVGGDTEAFF. The CDR3 DNA follows: TGTGCCAGCAGCCTCGGGGTCGGCGGGGACACTGAAGCTTTCTTT. J is TRBJ1-1 and V is TRBV6-5; D not resolved. CDR1 is MNHEY and CDR2 is SVGAGI in the germline V gene. Trimming stripped 6 bases from V and 3 bases from J, with 17 bases between. The CDR3 spans 15 residues.

The CDR3 region is CSERTNYGYTF. Written as DNA, the CDR3 is TGCAGTGAGAGGACCAACTATGGCTACACCTTC. The chain combines TRBV20-1 with TRBJ1-2, with D unclear. Trimming took off 7 bases at V and 2 bases at J, with 8 bases between the two ends. There are 11 residues in the CDR3. The germline V gene has CDR1 DFQATT and CDR2 SNEGSKA (reference sequence).

This chain connects TRBV11-3 to TRBJ2-1; D remains ambiguous. Trimming took 4 bases from V and 10 from J, leaving 11 bases between them. Germline CDR1 and CDR2: SGHNT and YENEEA. CDR3 size: 12 residues. This CDR3 is CASSSWVGEQFF. DNA for the CDR3: TGTGCCAGCAGCTCCTGGGTAGGGGAGCAGTTCTTC.

This chain links TRBV5-4 with TRBJ2-5; 8 bases align to TRBD2. CDR1 and CDR2 from the germline V gene are SGHNT and YYREEE (reference sequence). The V segment lost 4 bases and the J segment 2 bases; nucleotides outside the gene matches: 4. The CDR3 covers 14 residues. The CDR3 reads CASSTGGTQETQYF. CDR3 DNA sequence: TGTGCCAGCAGCACGGGAGGGACTCAAGAGACCCAGTACTTC.

The rearrangement uses TRBV5-1 and TRBJ2-1, with TRBD2 identical over 7 bases. CDR1 and CDR2 from the germline V gene are SGHRS and YFSETQ. This CDR3 has 12 amino acids. V lost 0 bases, J lost 10 bases, and 1 base stayed unmatched. CDR3 sequence: CASSLVGGEQFF. As DNA, the CDR3 is TGCGCCAGCAGCTTGGTGGGAGGGGAGCAGTTCTTC.